This T cell receptor beta chain was captured in a study of blood T cell repertoires in COVID-19. Patients of the Seattle cohort, enrolled during active infection, were followed longitudinally. Deletions cut 1 base from V and 6 bases from J, with 10 bases between. Germline V lookup: CDR1 LNHDA, CDR2 SQIVND (reference sequence). This CDR3 is 15 amino acids long. Profiling relied on immunoSEQ multiplex PCR, and the TCRdb table lists in-frame clones only, not all of them. The table records about 170,000 clones, about 82% of them present only once. Material for sequencing was peripheral blood. The chain uses TRBV19 and TRBJ1-6; D ambiguous. The receptor was derived from a woman of 80 years or more with COVID-19, enrolled during active disease. For the CDR3, the DNA is TGTGCCAGTAGTATAGGAGGAGCGACTAATTCACCCCTCCACTTT. Translated, it gives CASSIGGATNSPLHF.